Following are 27 T cell receptor beta chains from one sample sequenced in a study of Ad26.COV2.S vaccination and SARS-CoV-2 variants. Data came from immunoSEQ multiplex PCR; TCRdb stores just in-frame clones and leaves some out. This sample yields under 300,000 clones, of which 87% are seen a single time; about 2.8% belongs to the top ten. This sample's treatment: about 20 received Ad26.COV2.S at low or high dose, single or two shots; roughly 5 received placebo; per-sample allocation not given. It was on day 63 after the first vaccine or placebo injection that samples were taken. Sequenced material: peripheral blood, taken in a trial of Ad26.COV2.S vaccine versus placebo. Receptors were obtained from a person aged 18-65 years who received the Ad26.COV2.S COVID-19 vaccine or a placebo.

The chain uses TRBV6-5 and TRBJ2-1; TRBD2 matches at 8 bases. The germline V gene has CDR1 MNHEY and CDR2 SVGAGI. V shed 6 bases, J shed 1 base, and the junction held 5 bases outside the gene matches. The CDR3 contains 15 residues. The CDR3: CASSRGGSSYNEQFF. The CDR3 DNA follows: TGTGCCAGCAGCCGCGGGGGGTCTTCCTACAATGAGCAGTTCTTC.

The V call is TRBV19, the J call TRBJ2-2; TRBD1 aligns across 11 bases. V gave up 3 bases and J gave up 5 bases; unmatched junction bases: 5. The CDR3 has 16 amino acids. Looked up from germline, CDR1 is LNHDA and CDR2 is SQIVND (reference sequence). Here the CDR3 DNA reads TGTGCCAGTAGTATTGGACAGGGGGCGCGTACCGGGGAGCTGTTTTTT. Translating gives CASSIGQGARTGELFF.

This clone has a handful of counts. The chain has TRBV7-2 and TRBJ1-2, with D unclear. The CDR3 sequence is 13 residues long. Germline V CDR1 and CDR2: SGHTA, FQGNSA. V gave up 2 bases and J gave up 7 bases, with 11 bases separating them. The CDR3 DNA is TGTGCCAGCAGCTTACGAATGAGGGTTGGCTACACCTTC. It yields the protein CASSLRMRVGYTF.

The count of this clone is one. The chain links TRBV4-2 to TRBJ2-5; 7 bases line up with TRBD2. CDR3 length: 15 residues. From germline, CDR1 is LGHNA and CDR2 YNFKEQ. Trimming took 7 bases from V and 1 from J; bases not matched to a gene: 9. The CDR3 nucleotides read TGTGCCAGCACCACCGGAGCGGGGACCCAAGAGACCCAGTACTTC. This codes for CASTTGAGTQETQYF.

The J gene is TRBJ2-5, the V gene TRBV5-1; D might be TRBD1 or TRBD2, each matching 6 bases. Germline V gives CDR1 SGHRS, CDR2 YFSETQ. This CDR3 contains 15 residues. Deletions cut 4 bases from V and 2 bases from J, with 15 bases between. The CDR3 loop is CASSRRGGGQETQYF. As DNA, the CDR3 is TGCGCCAGCAGCCGAAGAGGAGGGGGTCAAGAGACCCAGTACTTC.

The V and J genes are TRBV4-1 and TRBJ1-5, with 8 bases identical to TRBD1. CDR1 and CDR2 from the germline V gene are MGHRA and YSYEKL. V lost 4 bases to trimming and J lost 0 bases; unmatched junction nucleotides: 11. The CDR3 runs 18 residues. In DNA, the CDR3 is TGCGCCAGCAGCCGGCAGGTCTCAGGGGGCTATAGCAATCAGCCCCAGCATTTT. Residues: CASSRQVSGGYSNQPQHF.

The chain carries TRBV3-1 (or the pseudogene TRBV3-2) and TRBJ2-1; D not certain. Germline V gene sequence: CDR1 LGHDT, CDR2 YNNKEL (reference sequence). V shed 0 bases and J shed 6 bases, with 18 bases lying between them. The CDR3 has 17 amino acids. CDR3 in amino acids: CASSQEVWISSGNEQFF. In nucleotides, the CDR3 is TGTGCCAGCAGCCAAGAAGTTTGGATCTCATCCGGCAATGAGCAGTTCTTC.

This chain links TRBV30 with TRBJ2-3; tentatively, D is TRBD1 or TRBD2 (5 bases each). Germline V lookup: CDR1 GTSNPN, CDR2 SVGIG (reference sequence). This CDR3 has 13 amino acids. Trimming left V 2 bases short and J 8 bases short, with 14 bases between. CDR3 in amino acids: CAWSQGPDGTQYF. The CDR3 DNA is TGTGCCTGGAGTCAGGGACCCGACGGTACGCAGTATTTT.

The DNA of the CDR3 is TGTGCCAGCAGGAAAACAGGGAACACTGAAGCTTTCTTT. Translation: CASRKTGNTEAFF. J is TRBJ1-1 and V is TRBV6-4, with D perhaps matching TRBD1 (5 bases). V gave up 6 bases and J gave up 1 base, with 9 bases separating them. CDR3 length: 13 amino acids. The V gene's germline CDR1 is MRHNA and CDR2 SNTAGT.

Here the CDR3 reads CASSYPRGVPYNEQFF. CDR3 DNA: TGTGCCAGCAGTTACCCCCGGGGGGTCCCTTACAATGAGCAGTTCTTC. This chain links TRBV6-2 or TRBV6-3 with TRBJ2-1; 7 nucleotides agree with TRBD2. This CDR3 has 16 amino acids. Germline V gene data show CDR1 as MNHEY and CDR2 as SVGEGT. V lost 2 bases to trimming and J lost 4 bases; unmatched junction nucleotides: 8.

This clone occurred a few times. The J gene is TRBJ2-1, the V gene TRBV6-4; D possibly corresponds to TRBD2 (5 bases). CDR3 length: 15 residues. Trimming took 4 bases from V and 0 from J, leaving 10 bases between them. Germline V gene lookup returns CDR1 MRHNA and CDR2 SNTAGT. CDR3 protein: CASSVLAGSYNEQFF. The DNA for the CDR3 is TGTGCCAGCAGTGTTCTGGCGGGCTCCTACAATGAGCAGTTCTTC.

This clone has just a few counts. V gene TRBV18 combines with J gene TRBJ2-7; TRBD1 aligns across 8 bases. Germline values: CDR1 KGHSH, CDR2 LQKENI. V shed 1 base and J 5 bases; nucleotides not matched to a gene: 7. The CDR3 has 15 residues. CDR3 DNA: TGTGCCAGCTCACCACGCCTGACAGGGGTCGACGAGCAGTACTTC. It specifies CASSPRLTGVDEQYF.

J is TRBJ1-6 and V is TRBV4-2; D remains ambiguous. The V end lost 1 base, the J end lost 6 bases, and 4 bases lay between the germline ends. The V gene's germline CDR1 is LGHNA and CDR2 YNFKEQ. The CDR3 consists of 13 residues. This CDR3 reads CASSQVGNSPLHF. The DNA for the CDR3 is TGTGCCAGCAGCCAAGTAGGTAATTCACCCCTCCACTTT.

The chain has TRBV6-2 or TRBV6-3 and TRBJ2-1; D is possibly TRBD2 (6 bases). The V gene lost 4 bases and the J gene lost 10 bases, with 14 bases spanning the gap. CDR1 and CDR2 from the germline V gene are MNHEY and SVGEGT. This CDR3 spans 13 amino acids. This chain's CDR3 is CASSSSRGSEQFF. DNA of the CDR3: TGTGCCAGCAGTTCGAGCCGGGGGAGCGAGCAGTTCTTC.

The V gene is TRBV5-6, the J gene TRBJ2-7; tentative D call: TRBD1 (6 bases). The length of the CDR3 is 15 residues. The V gene lost 3 bases and the J gene lost 0 bases, with 13 bases spanning the gap. Germline V lookup: CDR1 SGHDT, CDR2 YYEEEE. The CDR3 DNA sequence: TGTGCCAGCAGCTCTGACAGGAACCACTCCTACGAGCAGTACGTC. Its translation: CASSSDRNHSYEQYV.

The CDR3 here is CASSLRDYVTEAFF. The DNA for the CDR3 is TGTGCCAGCAGCCTCCGGGACTATGTCACTGAAGCTTTCTTT. V usage is TRBV14 and J usage is TRBJ1-1, with a tentative D call TRBD1 (5 bases). CDR1 and CDR2 (germline): SGHDN, FVKESK. The V and J ends lost 4 bases and 4 bases respectively, with 13 bases between them. The CDR3 loop spans 14 amino acids.

The V and J genes are TRBV9 and TRBJ1-2; 7 bases fit TRBD1. The CDR3 covers 14 residues. From germline, CDR1 is SGDLS and CDR2 YYNGEE. J lost 4 bases, V lost 3 bases, and 6 bases had no gene match. In DNA, the CDR3 is TGTGCCAGCAGCGAAACTACAGGGGTCTATGGCTACACCTTC. Translating gives CASSETTGVYGYTF. Together with reference TRBV9 and TRBJ1-2, the CDR3 gives the full variable domain: DSGVTQTPKHLITATGQRVTLRCSPRSGDLSVYWYQQSLDQGLQFLIQYYNGEERAKGNILERFSAQQFPDLHSELNLSSLELGDSALYFCASSETTGVYGYTFGSGTRLTVV.

V and J are TRBV6-6 and TRBJ2-7, with D perhaps matching TRBD1 or TRBD2 (5 bases each). This CDR3 is 13 amino acids long. Germline values: CDR1 MNHNY, CDR2 SVGAGI (reference sequence). V lost 5 bases and J lost 5, with 13 bases in between. The CDR3 protein is CASSLTGRHEQYF. Written as DNA, the CDR3 is TGTGCCAGCAGTCTGACGGGGCGGCACGAGCAGTACTTC.

The chain is built from TRBV6-1 and TRBJ1-2, with D tentatively TRBD1 (5 bases). CDR1 and CDR2 (germline): MNHNS, SASEGT. The V gene lost 3 bases and the J gene lost 6 bases, with 14 bases spanning the gap. The CDR3 consists of 14 residues. The CDR3 protein is CASSDGRDYHGYTF. CDR3 sequence (DNA): TGTGCCAGCAGTGATGGCAGGGATTATCATGGCTACACCTTC.

V and J are TRBV4-2 and TRBJ2-7, with 11 bases identical to TRBD2. CDR3 size: 15 residues. With 4 bases clipped from V and 0 bases from J, the junction kept 2 bases outside the gene matches. Germline CDR1 and CDR2: LGHNA and YNFKEQ. The chain's CDR3 is CASSPTSGSSYEQYV. Written as DNA, the CDR3 is TGTGCCAGCAGCCCTACTAGCGGGAGCTCCTACGAGCAGTACGTC.

This clone was detected many times. The chain uses TRBV6-2 or TRBV6-3 and TRBJ1-5; no clear D gene. Germline V lookup: CDR1 MNHEY, CDR2 SVGEGT. V was clipped by 2 bases and J by 3 bases, with 8 bases between them. The CDR3 length is 14 residues. The CDR3 DNA reads TGTGCCAGCAGTTACGCTTCCCCCAATCAGCCCCAGCATTTT. This translates into CASSYASPNQPQHF.

The chain recombines TRBV19 with TRBJ1-5; 8 nucleotides line up with TRBD1. V lost 0 bases and J lost 3; bases outside the gene matches: 16. CDR1 LNHDA and CDR2 SQIVND come from the germline V gene (reference sequence). The CDR3 runs to 20 residues. CDR3 loop: CASSIDRWRAGGRVNQPQHF. The CDR3 DNA is TGTGCCAGTAGTATAGATCGGTGGCGGGCAGGGGGCCGCGTCAATCAGCCCCAGCATTTT.

The chain recombines TRBV7-9 with TRBJ2-7; 12 bases align to TRBD1. V was clipped by 5 bases and J by 7 bases; unmatched bases: 9. The CDR3 sequence is 15 residues long. The germline CDR1 and CDR2 sequences are SEHNR and FQNEAQ (reference sequence). The CDR3 DNA reads TGTGCCAGCAGCCGAACCGGGACAGGGGGCGGGGAGCAGTACGTC. This encodes CASSRTGTGGGEQYV.

The genes are TRBV7-3 and TRBJ1-1, with 8 bases lining up with TRBD1. Germline V gene lookup returns CDR1 SGHTA and CDR2 FQGTGA. This CDR3 region has 14 residues. V was clipped by 6 bases and J by 5 bases; unmatched bases: 8. CDR3 amino acids: CASSPTGGWTEAFF. The CDR3 DNA follows: TGTGCCAGCAGTCCCACAGGGGGGTGGACTGAAGCTTTCTTT.

The chain joins TRBV25-1 to TRBJ1-1, with D hard to call. The CDR3 length is 14 residues. The germline V gene has CDR1 MGHDK and CDR2 SYGVNS. V dropped 3 bases and J dropped 5 bases, with 13 bases sitting between them. CDR3 sequence: CASSDSVSRTEAFF. The CDR3 DNA is TGTGCCAGCAGTGACTCAGTCTCTAGGACTGAAGCTTTCTTT.

CDR3 amino acids: CASSLHTGAGNTIYF. In nucleotides, the CDR3 is TGTGCCAGCAGCTTACACACAGGGGCCGGAAACACCATATATTTT. V and J are TRBV7-2 and TRBJ1-3; 7 bases line up with TRBD1. V shed 2 bases, J shed 4 bases, and the junction held 5 bases outside the gene matches. In germline, CDR1 is SGHTA, CDR2 FQGNSA. CDR3 length equals 15 residues.

This chain links TRBV6-1 with TRBJ1-1; D uncertain. The CDR3 consists of 13 residues. The germline gives CDR1 MNHNS, CDR2 SASEGT. The V gene lost 2 bases and the J gene lost 10 bases, with 14 bases spanning the gap. The CDR3 coding sequence is TGTGCCAGCAGTGAATTGGTCGTATGGGGAGCTTTCTTT. The encoded protein is CASSELVVWGAFF.